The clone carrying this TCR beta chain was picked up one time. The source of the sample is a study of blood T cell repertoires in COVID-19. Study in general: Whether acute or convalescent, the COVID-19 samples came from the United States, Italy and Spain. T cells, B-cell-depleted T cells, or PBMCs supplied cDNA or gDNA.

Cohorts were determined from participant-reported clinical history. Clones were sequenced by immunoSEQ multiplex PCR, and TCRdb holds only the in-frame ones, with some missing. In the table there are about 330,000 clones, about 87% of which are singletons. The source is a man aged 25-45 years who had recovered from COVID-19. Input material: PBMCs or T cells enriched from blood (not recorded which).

The DNA of the CDR3 is TGTGCCAGCAGCACCGGAAGTCGGGAATCACCCCTCCACTTT. Its translation: CASSTGSRESPLHF. The chain combines TRBV11-3 with TRBJ1-6; D unclear. The V gene lost 5 bases and the J gene lost 10 bases, with 15 bases spanning the gap. This CDR3 is built from 14 residues. Germline V gene data show CDR1 as SGHNT and CDR2 as YENEEA.